This TCR beta chain was profiled in a study of blood T cell repertoires in COVID-19. Study-level information: The study drew acute and convalescent COVID-19 samples from the United States, Italy and Spain. PBMCs, B-cell-depleted T cells, or T cells were the source of the cDNA or gDNA that made up the material.

Source study methods: Researchers report that nucleated cell counts were estimated from reference gene primer amplification. Libraries were prepared by immunoSEQ multiplex PCR; TCRdb keeps only in-frame clonotypes and omits some of them. V and J calls and clone size come straight from that table; D and trimming were deduced from the DNA. The sample records about 190,000 clones, approximately 84% being singletons. This sequence originates from a woman aged 70 to 79 with active or convalescent COVID-19. Sequenced sample: peripheral blood.

CDR3 sequence (DNA): TGTGCCAGCAGCCGGAGGAGACAACCCAATGAAAAACTGTTTTTT. Its protein is CASSRRRQPNEKLFF. The chain joins TRBV9 to TRBJ1-4, with D unresolved. The germline gives CDR1 SGDLS, CDR2 YYNGEE. There are 15 residues in the CDR3. The ends were cut back, 4 bases at V and 5 bases at J, with 15 bases in the middle.